Each of the 25 T cell receptor beta chains below was sequenced from the same sample in a study of OX40 agonist ivuxolimab in advanced cancers. Using immunoSEQ multiplex PCR, the repertoire was profiled, and TCRdb retains in-frame clones only, with some absent. The sample lists more than 70,000 clones, around 80% occurring once. Sequenced material: CD4+ or CD8+ T cells sorted from blood, taken in a trial of the OX40 agonist ivuxolimab. The receptors were gathered from an adult with an advanced solid tumor such as melanoma, head and neck, liver or kidney cancer.

J is TRBJ2-2 and V is TRBV5-6; 8 nucleotides match TRBD1. Germline V gene lookup returns CDR1 SGHDT and CDR2 YYEEEE. V shed 3 bases and J 3 bases; nucleotides not matched to a gene: 4. There are 15 residues in the CDR3. The CDR3 coding sequence is TGTGCCAGCAGCTCGCGACAGGGGTACACCGGGGAGCTGTTTTTT. This sequence encodes CASSSRQGYTGELFF.

The chain combines TRBV10-1 with TRBJ2-1; D possibly uses TRBD1 or TRBD2 (5 bases each). The length of the CDR3 is 15 residues. The germline V and J ends were trimmed by 0 bases and 16 bases, with 22 bases remaining between them. From germline, CDR1 is WNHNN and CDR2 SYGVQD (reference sequence). The CDR3 sequence is CASSESTVRGHGPFF. CDR3 nucleotides: TGCGCCAGCAGTGAGTCGACAGTCCGGGGCCATGGCCCCTTCTTC.

This chain joins TRBV28 and TRBJ1-3; D unresolved. Trimming left V 1 base short and J 0 bases short, with 4 bases between. Germline CDR1 reads MDHEN; CDR2 reads SYDVKM. This CDR3 is built from 14 residues. CDR3 DNA: TGTGCCAGCAGTTTATCGGGCTCTGGAAACACCATATATTTT. This translates into CASSLSGSGNTIYF. Using reference TRBV28 and TRBJ1-3 for the parts outside the CDR3, the full variable domain is DVKVTQSSRYLVKRTGEKVFLECVQDMDHENMFWYRQDPGLGLRLIYFSYDVKMKEKGDIPEGYSVSREKKERFSLILESASTNQTSMYLCASSLSGSGNTIYFGEGSWLTVV.

This sequence joins TRBV4-3 and TRBJ2-5; D is uncertain. Germline assignment: CDR1 LGHNA and CDR2 YSLEER. CDR3 length: 15 amino acids. V lost 0 bases and J 4 bases, leaving 12 bases between the germline ends. CDR3 sequence (DNA): TGCGCCAGCAGCCAAGATTCCGCAGATCGAGAGACCCAGTACTTC. This gives the protein CASSQDSADRETQYF.

The chain couples TRBV29-1 to TRBJ1-2; TRBD1 matches 7 bases. V lost 6 bases to trimming and J lost 4 bases; unmatched junction nucleotides: 5. Germline assignment: CDR1 SQVTM and CDR2 ANQGSEA. CDR3 size: 12 residues. CDR3 residues: CSVATGLYGYTF. DNA for the CDR3: TGCAGCGTCGCGACAGGGCTCTATGGCTACACCTTC.

This chain joins TRBV2 and TRBJ1-2, with a weak D call TRBD1 (6 bases). This CDR3 is 12 amino acids long. V lost 9 bases and J lost 8, with 16 bases in between. Germline V gene sequence: CDR1 SNHLY, CDR2 FYNNEI. CDR3 residues: CARGQNGRGYTF. The DNA of the CDR3 is TGTGCCAGAGGACAGAACGGTCGAGGCTACACCTTC.

This chain connects TRBV11-2 to TRBJ2-5, with 8 bases that match TRBD1. Per germline, CDR1 SGHAT and CDR2 FQNNGV. Trimming at V came to 5 bases and at J to 9 bases, leaving 14 bases not matched to a gene. The CDR3 is 15 residues long. The CDR3 loop is CASSRQGSRLMAQYF. The CDR3 DNA reads as TGTGCCAGCAGCCGACAGGGGTCCCGATTGATGGCCCAGTACTTC.

J is TRBJ2-1 and V is TRBV7-9, with D uncertain. This CDR3 has 13 residues. Trimming left V 3 bases short and J 8 bases short, with 11 bases between. Germline V CDR1 and CDR2: SEHNR, FQNEAQ (reference sequence). In DNA, the CDR3 is TGTGCCAGCAGCTTTCTGGACCGGGATGAGCAGTTCTTC. This gives the protein CASSFLDRDEQFF.

The genes are TRBV28 and TRBJ2-7, with 8 bases matching TRBD1. The junction had 11 bases not matched to a gene; V was cut back by 5 bases and J by 2 bases. This CDR3 is built from 16 residues. Per germline, CDR1 MDHEN and CDR2 SYDVKM. The DNA for the CDR3 is TGTGCCAGCAGTACCTCGGACAGGGCGACGACCTACGAGCAGTACTTC. Protein sequence: CASSTSDRATTYEQYF. Using reference TRBV28 and TRBJ2-7 for the parts outside the CDR3, the full variable domain is DVKVTQSSRYLVKRTGEKVFLECVQDMDHENMFWYRQDPGLGLRLIYFSYDVKMKEKGDIPEGYSVSREKKERFSLILESASTNQTSMYLCASSTSDRATTYEQYFGPGTRLTVT.

The chain combines TRBV11-2 with TRBJ2-7, with 9 nucleotides matching TRBD1. Germline CDR1 reads SGHAT; CDR2 reads FQNNGV. CDR3 length equals 15 residues. Germline trimming cut 7 bases from V and 4 bases from J; bases unmatched to any gene: 11. CDR3 loop: CASTLWGTGTYEQYF. In DNA form, the CDR3 reads TGTGCCAGCACCCTTTGGGGGACAGGGACTTACGAGCAGTACTTC.

The gene calls are TRBV12-5 and TRBJ2-1; D possibly uses TRBD1 or TRBD2 (5 bases each). With 2 bases removed from V and 7 bases from J, the gap between germline ends came to 18 bases. The CDR3 consists of 16 residues. Germline V gene data show CDR1 as LGHNT and CDR2 as FRNRAP. CDR3 region: CASGLPPAGGENEQFF. CDR3 bases: TGTGCTAGTGGTTTGCCCCCCGCTGGGGGTGAGAATGAGCAGTTCTTC.

With respect to this clone: The identical CDR3 is also encoded by other nucleotide sequences in the sample. The genes are TRBV29-1 and TRBJ1-5; D uncertain. Trimming removed 6 bases at V and 0 bases at J, with 12 bases between. CDR1 is SQVTM and CDR2 is ANQGSEA in the germline V gene. CDR3 length: 14 residues. In nucleotides, the CDR3 is TGCAGCGTCTCCGGTGGCCTTAGCAATCAGCCCCAGCATTTT. Translation gives CSVSGGLSNQPQHF.

The chain links TRBV19 to TRBJ1-5, with 8 nucleotides matching TRBD1. CDR1 is LNHDA and CDR2 is SQIVND in the germline V gene (reference sequence). J was trimmed by 6 bases and V by 3 bases; bases with no gene match: 10. The CDR3 runs 16 residues. CDR3 bases: TGTGCCAGTAGTATTCTGGGACAGGTGGGAGGTCAGCCCCAGCATTTT. It codes for CASSILGQVGGQPQHF.

This chain links TRBV7-9 with TRBJ2-2, with 15 bases identical to TRBD2. Germline CDR1 reads SEHNR; CDR2 reads FQNEAQ (reference sequence). Trimming cost V 8 bases and J 6 bases; bases outside gene matches: 4. There are 15 residues in the CDR3. The CDR3 loop is CASGTSGRFAGELFF. In DNA form, the CDR3 reads TGTGCCAGCGGGACTAGCGGGAGGTTTGCCGGGGAGCTGTTTTTT.

This chain connects TRBV19 to TRBJ2-5, with TRBD2 identical over 7 bases. The ends lost 4 bases at V and 2 bases at J; junction bases unmatched: 4. Germline CDR1 reads LNHDA; CDR2 reads SQIVND (reference sequence). The CDR3 spans 14 residues. CDR3: CASSSGRRQETQYF. The CDR3 nucleotides read TGTGCCAGTAGTAGCGGGAGACGTCAAGAGACCCAGTACTTC.

J is TRBJ2-7 and V is TRBV7-9; 7 nucleotides agree with TRBD2. This CDR3 is 14 amino acids long. The ends lost 4 bases at V and 5 bases at J; junction bases unmatched: 8. Germline CDR1 reads SEHNR; CDR2 reads FQNEAQ (reference sequence). The CDR3 region has the DNA TGTGCCAGCAGCTCCGGACTAGGGAAAGACGAGCAGTACTTC. It specifies CASSSGLGKDEQYF.

This clone was detected only once. The chain uses TRBV21-1 and TRBJ1-1. TRBV21-1 is marked as a pseudogene. This CDR3 has 16 amino acids. CDR3: CARPRRVGSMNTEAFF. CDR3 in DNA: TGTGCCAGACCCAGAAGGGTAGGGAGTATGAACACTGAAGCTTTCTTT.

The rearrangement joins TRBV6-5 to TRBJ1-2; a weak D match, TRBD1 (5 bases). V was pared by 4 bases and J by 3 bases, with 15 bases between. The CDR3 has 15 residues. Germline V gives CDR1 MNHEY, CDR2 SVGAGI. The CDR3 here is CASSSQAAGDYGYTF. The CDR3 DNA reads TGTGCCAGCAGTTCACAGGCTGCGGGGGACTATGGCTACACCTTC.

The J gene is TRBJ1-1, the V gene TRBV10-3, with TRBD1 identical over 11 bases. The CDR3 has 14 amino acids. Per germline, CDR1 ENHRY and CDR2 SYGVKD. Trimming at V came to 6 bases and at J to 2 bases, leaving 2 bases not matched to a gene. Written as DNA, the CDR3 is TGTGCCATCAGAGGACAGGGGGCAAACACTGAAGCTTTCTTT. As protein: CAIRGQGANTEAFF.

The V gene is TRBV15, the J gene TRBJ1-3; D ambiguous. The V end lost 0 bases, the J end lost 0 bases, and 9 bases lay between the germline ends. The CDR3 extends over 16 amino acids. CDR1 is LNHNV and CDR2 is YYDKDF in the germline V gene (reference sequence). This CDR3 reads CATSRDLDLSGNTIYF. Written as DNA, the CDR3 is TGTGCCACCAGCAGAGATTTGGACCTCTCTGGAAACACCATATATTTT.

The rearrangement uses TRBV5-6 and TRBJ1-1; no firm D call. Looked up from germline, CDR1 is SGHDT and CDR2 is YYEEEE. The V end lost 1 base, the J end lost 1 base, and 8 bases lay between the germline ends. The CDR3 is made up of 14 amino acids. The CDR3 loop reads CASSLITRNTEAFF. The CDR3, as DNA: TGTGCCAGCAGCTTGATAACGAGGAACACTGAAGCTTTCTTT.

This chain joins TRBV6-5 and TRBJ2-2; 8 bases are shared with TRBD2. This CDR3 comprises 16 residues. The V segment lost 0 bases and the J segment 6 bases; nucleotides outside the gene matches: 6. CDR1 and CDR2 from the germline V gene are MNHEY and SVGAGI. This CDR3 reads CASSYSAGLVAGELFF. The DNA of the CDR3 is TGTGCCAGCAGTTACTCGGCGGGACTAGTAGCCGGGGAGCTGTTTTTT.

V gene TRBV6-1 combines with J gene TRBJ1-4, with D hard to call. V lost 6 bases and J 6 bases, leaving 8 bases between the germline ends. The CDR3 covers 12 residues. Per germline, CDR1 MNHNS and CDR2 SASEGT. In nucleotides, the CDR3 is TGTGCCAGCAGACAAGCCTATGAAAAACTGTTTTTT. Translating gives CASRQAYEKLFF.

The chain joins TRBV7-2 to TRBJ2-1, with a tentative D call TRBD2 (5 bases). This CDR3 has 16 amino acids. The ends were cut back, 2 bases at V and 5 bases at J, with 16 bases in the middle. The germline gives CDR1 SGHTA, CDR2 FQGNSA. CDR3 DNA: TGTGCCAGCAGCTTATCGCCTAGCAAATGGGACAATGAGCAGTTCTTC. Translated, it gives CASSLSPSKWDNEQFF.

The chain recombines TRBV6-1 with TRBJ2-7, with 7 nucleotides matching TRBD2. Germline V lookup: CDR1 MNHNS, CDR2 SASEGT. The CDR3 extends over 13 amino acids. V dropped 6 bases and J dropped 4; count of bases not matched to a gene: 6. CDR3 nucleotides: TGTGCCAGCAGCGGGACTACCTATTACGAGCAGTACTTC. It specifies CASSGTTYYEQYF.